One and the same sample provided the 4 T cell receptor beta chains below, sequenced in a study of T cell repertoires in cytomegalovirus infection. Their cognate antigens are unknown. TCRdb called the reads again in MiXCR, with one record for every CDR3 protein. The table has 800,000 to 950,000 distinct CDR3 sequences, roughly 33% seen once. The sequencing here drew on cultured CD8+ T cells from PBMCs, taken from culture after CMV antigen stimulation. All receptors come from a human donor in good health (CMV status not recorded). Some clones in this sample may be carry-over from other donors' samples.

The rearrangement uses TRBV7-9 and TRBJ2-2, with TRBD1 as a possible D gene (5 bases). With 4 bases removed from V and 6 bases from J, the gap between germline ends came to 15 bases. Germline-derived CDR1 and CDR2 are SEHNR and FQNEAQ (reference sequence). The CDR3 consists of 15 residues. CDR3 loop: CASSSGHRVAGELFF. CDR3 in DNA: TGTGCCAGCAGCTCAGGACATCGGGTGGCCGGGGAGCTGTTTTTT. The whole variable domain, filled in from reference TRBV7-9 and TRBJ2-2, reads DTGVSQNPRHKITKRGQNVTFRCDPISEHNRLYWYRQTLGQGPEFLTYFQNEAQLEKSRLLSDRFSAERPKGSFSTLEIQRTEQGDSAMYLCASSSGHRVAGELFFGEGSRLTVL.

The chain uses TRBV5-1 and TRBJ2-5, with D perhaps TRBD2 (6 bases). The V gene lost 6 bases and the J gene lost 0 bases, with 12 bases spanning the gap. The CDR3 runs 14 residues. Germline V gene data show CDR1 as SGHRS and CDR2 as YFSETQ. The CDR3 is CASNGAGYQETQYF. Written as DNA, the CDR3 is TGCGCCAGCAACGGGGCGGGGTACCAAGAGACCCAGTACTTC.

In its sample, this clonotype was seen many times. It is unclear where the CDR3 begins or ends on the DNA, so no DNA is shown, and the CDR3 is as TCRdb lists it. The chain uses TRBV7-6 and TRBJ2-2; the listed D gene, TRBD1, was not tested against the DNA. Germline lookup yields CDR1 SGHVS and CDR2 FNYEAQ. The CDR3 is 18 amino acids in total, end residues counted. CDR3 amino acids: CASSLGTSGERRAGELFF.

About this clonotype: At one end the junction does not follow the germline gene, possibly because of a read error. CDR3 in DNA: TGTGCCAACAGTTACTCGGGGCCAACTAATGAAAAACTGTTTTTT. It codes for CANSYSGPTNEKLFF. The V and J genes are TRBV6-5 and TRBJ1-4; D may be TRBD1 (5 bases). The germline CDR1 and CDR2 sequences are MNHEY and SVGAGI. This CDR3 is 15 amino acids long.